This TCR beta chain was identified during a study of T cell repertoires in cytomegalovirus infection. Study in general: Indications came from public TCR beta signatures; they pointed to CMV infection and to a matching HLA type.

TCRdb reprocessed the reads with MiXCR, giving one entry per CDR3 protein. The sample has tens of thousands of distinct CDR3 sequences; roughly a quarter are singletons. Looked up from germline, CDR1 is MNHEY and CDR2 is SMNVEV (reference sequence). The CDR3 totals 15 residues. V was clipped by 2 bases and J by 4 bases, with 12 bases between them. This clonotype was counted between two and nine times. No antigen is known for it. The V call is TRBV27, the J call TRBJ1-3, with D hard to call. This receptor was identified in a human donor in good health (CMV status not recorded). Some clones in this sample may be carry-over from other donors' samples. This sample comprised CD8+ T cells from cultured PBMCs, obtained from culture after CMV antigen stimulation. The chain's CDR3 is CASSLRAKEGNTIYF. CDR3 bases: TGTGCCAGCAGTTTAAGGGCTAAGGAGGGAAACACCATATATTTT.